The 15 T cell receptor beta chains reported below all come from one sample, sequenced in a study of shared clonotypes between healthy human individuals. The repertoire was sequenced with immunoSEQ multiplex PCR; TCRdb's copy has only in-frame clones and lacks some. The sample carries 90,000 to 100,000 clones, approximately 44% recorded once. Specimen: PBMCs. Receptors were obtained from a woman between 35 and 50 years old in good health. Some clones in this sample may be carry-over from other donors' samples.

The V call is TRBV28, the J call TRBJ2-3; no firm D call. The V gene's germline CDR1 is MDHEN and CDR2 SYDVKM. V shed 5 bases and J shed 0 bases, with 9 bases lying between them. This CDR3 region has 14 residues. CDR3 in DNA: TGTGCCAGCAGTCTCGGGTCTAGCACAGATACGCAGTATTTT. This codes for CASSLGSSTDTQYF.

The genes are TRBV7-9 and TRBJ2-1; no clear D. Trimming removed 1 base at V and 2 bases at J, with 9 bases between. The CDR3 sequence is 15 residues long. Germline values: CDR1 SEHNR, CDR2 FQNEAQ (reference sequence). CDR3 residues: CASSLGATPYNEQFF. In DNA, the CDR3 is TGTGCCAGCAGCTTAGGGGCGACTCCCTACAATGAGCAGTTCTTC.

This clone occurred a few times. The genes are TRBV5-1 and TRBJ1-2; TRBD1 might be the D (6 bases). CDR1 SGHRS and CDR2 YFSETQ come from the germline V gene. V was trimmed by 4 bases and J by 5 bases, leaving 15 bases between them. This CDR3 is built from 14 residues. The CDR3 DNA sequence: TGCGCCAGCAGCACGGGCTTACAGGGATATGGCTACACCTTC. It encodes CASSTGLQGYGYTF.

The DNA of the CDR3 is TGTGCCTGGAGGGGGACAGGTCAGACAGGGAGGTTCTTC. Translation gives CAWRGTGQTGRFF. V and J are TRBV30 and TRBJ2-1; 8 bases map to TRBD1. J lost 15 bases, V lost 3 bases, and 13 bases had no gene match. This CDR3 has 13 residues. Germline CDR1 is GTSNPN and CDR2 is SVGIG (reference sequence). The variable domain in full, with the rest retrieved from reference TRBV30 and TRBJ2-1, is SQTIHQWPATLVQPVGSPLSLECTVEGTSNPNLYWYRQAAGRGLQLLFYSVGIGQISSEVPQNLSASRPQDRQFILSSKKLLLSDSGFYLCAWRGTGQTGRFFGPGTRLTVL.

This clone appeared a few times. This chain uses TRBV2 with TRBJ2-6; TRBD1 agrees at 10 bases. With V trimmed by 6 bases and J by 3 bases, 11 bases remained unmatched. The CDR3 is 18 residues long. Germline lookup yields CDR1 SNHLY and CDR2 FYNNEI. As DNA, the CDR3 is TGTGCCAGCAGCGACAGGGACAGGGGAGTTTATGGGGCCAACGTCCTGACTTTC. Translation gives CASSDRDRGVYGANVLTF.

For this clone: The junction does not match germline at one end; this may be a read error. This sample also contains other DNA sequences that code for the same CDR3. The V call is TRBV28, the J call TRBJ1-2; no definite D call. The germline gives CDR1 MDHEN, CDR2 SYDVKM. The length of the CDR3 is 12 residues. Written as DNA, the CDR3 is TGCGCCAGCAGTTCTTCTCTATATGGCTACACCTTC. Encoded protein: CASSSSLYGYTF.

This clone has a handful of counts. This chain joins TRBV18 and TRBJ2-7, with D hard to call. V was trimmed by 3 bases and J by 4 bases, leaving 10 bases between them. The CDR3 runs to 13 residues. From germline, CDR1 is KGHSH and CDR2 LQKENI. This chain's CDR3 is CASSPVTGYEQYF. CDR3 DNA: TGTGCCAGCTCACCGGTAACCGGGTACGAGCAGTACTTC.

The sample holds many counts of this clone. This chain joins TRBV2 and TRBJ2-7; D may match TRBD1 or TRBD2 (10 bases each). Germline assignment: CDR1 SNHLY and CDR2 FYNNEI. This CDR3 is 21 amino acids long. Deletions cut 8 bases from V and 3 bases from J, with 38 bases between. The chain's CDR3 is CASSLDRGPPGLAGALYEQYF. The CDR3 bases are TGTGCCAGCTCGTTAGACAGGGGGCCTCCCGGGCTAGCGGGAGCCCTCTACGAGCAGTACTTC.

Many counts were recorded for this clone. The gene calls are TRBV10-2 and TRBJ2-3, with 9 bases identical to TRBD2. This CDR3 is 15 amino acids long. After removal of 3 bases from V and 8 bases from J, the junction contained 9 bases not matched to a gene. From germline, CDR1 is WSHSY and CDR2 SAAADI. The CDR3 nucleotides read TGCGCCAGCAGTGATTGGCTGCGGGAGGGCCCTACGCAGTATTTT. As protein: CASSDWLREGPTQYF.

Notes on this clone: A far larger clone lies a single base away; this is likely a read error. The CDR3 ends on some other residue instead of the conserved phenylalanine or tryptophan, so this is likely a read error. The V gene is TRBV30, the J gene TRBJ1-4; the D gene is possibly TRBD1 (5 bases). V lost 2 bases, J lost 4 bases, and 17 bases lay in between. This CDR3 spans 16 amino acids. Germline V lookup: CDR1 GTSNPN, CDR2 SVGIG (reference sequence). The DNA for the CDR3 is TGTGCCTGGAGTCCTAGATGGGGACTTAATAATGAAAAACTGTTTCTT. Its protein product is CAWSPRWGLNNEKLFL.

The chain couples TRBV30 to TRBJ2-2, with D possibly being TRBD1 (5 bases). V lost 5 bases and J lost 5, with 9 bases in between. This CDR3 is built from 12 residues. Germline V gives CDR1 GTSNPN, CDR2 SVGIG (reference sequence). The DNA of the CDR3 is TGTGCCTGGGGGCAGGGAACCGGGGAGCTGTTTTTT. Translating it yields CAWGQGTGELFF.

This clone came up once. This probably arose from a read error, given a far larger clone one base away. This chain uses TRBV7-9 with TRBJ2-7; maybe TRBD2 (5 bases). Between the trimmed V and J ends, which lost 1 base and 12 bases, there was a span of 25 bases. There are 16 residues in the CDR3. Germline V gene data show CDR1 as SEHNR and CDR2 as FQNEAQ (reference sequence). The CDR3 loop reads CASSLGAGLAKNIRYF. DNA for the CDR3: TGTGCCAGCAGCTTAGGGGCAGGTCTAGCCAAAAACATTCGGTACTTC. The whole variable domain, filled in from reference TRBV7-9 and TRBJ2-7, reads DTGVSQNPRHKITKRGQNVTFRCDPISEHNRLYWYRQTLGQGPEFLTYFQNEAQLEKSRLLSDRFSAERPKGSFSTLEIQRTEQGDSAMYLCASSLGAGLAKNIRYFGPGTRLTVT.

The CDR3 DNA reads as TGTGCCAGCAGTAGGGACAGGGCCGGCACCGGGGAGCTGTTTTTT. Protein sequence: CASSRDRAGTGELFF. This chain connects TRBV5-6 to TRBJ2-2; TRBD1 aligns across 9 bases. The ends lost 5 bases at V and 4 bases at J; junction bases unmatched: 6. CDR3 length: 15 residues. CDR1 is SGHDT and CDR2 is YYEEEE in the germline V gene. Full variable domain (missing parts from reference TRBV5-6 and TRBJ2-2): DAGVTQSPTHLIKTRGQQVTLRCSPKSGHDTVSWYQQALGQGPQFIFQYYEEEERQRGNFPDRFSGHQFPNYSSELNVNALLLGDSALYLCASSRDRAGTGELFFGEGSRLTVL.

The chain uses TRBV7-2 and TRBJ2-3, with TRBD2 identical over 12 bases. This CDR3 is built from 18 residues. Germline CDR1 SGHTA, CDR2 FQGNSA. V lost 1 base and J lost 1; bases outside the gene matches: 6. CDR3 sequence: CASSLVLAGGSGTDTQYF. The CDR3 DNA sequence: TGTGCCAGCAGCTTAGTACTAGCGGGAGGCTCTGGCACAGATACGCAGTATTTT.

There are a few counts of this clone. The chain couples TRBV14 to TRBJ2-7, with D maybe TRBD1 (6 bases). This CDR3 contains 12 residues. Per the germline V gene, CDR1 is SGHDN and CDR2 is FVKESK. Trimming removed 0 bases at V and 9 bases at J, with 9 bases between. The CDR3 DNA is TGTGCCAGCAGCCAAGATGTGGGGGCGCAGTACTTC. Its protein is CASSQDVGAQYF.